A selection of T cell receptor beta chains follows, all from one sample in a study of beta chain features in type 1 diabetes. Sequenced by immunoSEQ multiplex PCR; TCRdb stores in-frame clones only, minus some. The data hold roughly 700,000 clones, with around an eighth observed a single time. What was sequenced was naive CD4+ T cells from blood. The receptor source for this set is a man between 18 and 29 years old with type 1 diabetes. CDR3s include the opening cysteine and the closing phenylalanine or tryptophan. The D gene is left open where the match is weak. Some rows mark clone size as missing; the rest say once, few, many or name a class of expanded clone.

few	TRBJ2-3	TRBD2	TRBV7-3	CASSSGLAGSADTQYF	TGTGCCAGCAGCTCGGGACTAGCGGGGTCAGCAGATACGCAGTATTTT
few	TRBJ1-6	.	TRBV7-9	CASSLGPGDNSPLHF	TGTGCCAGCAGCTTAGGACCTGGCGATAATTCACCCCTCCACTTT
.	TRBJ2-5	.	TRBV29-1	CSANMGPETQYF	TGCAGCGCTAACATGGGCCCGGAGACCCAGTACTTC
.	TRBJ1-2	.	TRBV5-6	CASSLAPEGGGYTF	TGTGCCAGCAGCTTGGCCCCGGAGGGAGGTGGCTACACCTTC
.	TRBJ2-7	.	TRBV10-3	CAIRGQLYGPYEQYF	TGTGCCATCAGAGGACAGCTTTACGGGCCCTACGAGCAGTACTTC
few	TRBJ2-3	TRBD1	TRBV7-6	CASSPDRGDTQYF	TGTGCCAGCAGCCCCGACAGGGGAGATACGCAGTATTTT
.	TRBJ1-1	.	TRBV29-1	CSVPGTVKPESTEAFF	TGCAGCGTGCCCGGGACCGTCAAGCCCGAGAGCACTGAAGCTTTCTTT
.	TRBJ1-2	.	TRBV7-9	CASSLGLPGGYTF	TGTGCCAGCAGCTTAGGCCTCCCGGGGGGCTACACCTTC
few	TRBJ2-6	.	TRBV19	CASSLTTPSSGANVLTF	TGTGCCAGTAGTCTCACGACACCTAGCTCTGGGGCCAACGTCCTGACTTTC
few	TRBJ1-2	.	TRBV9	CASSVARTEFGYTF	TGTGCCAGCAGCGTAGCCCGGACAGAGTTTGGCTACACCTTC
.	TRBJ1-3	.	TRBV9	CASSVGGSSGNTIYF	TGTGCCAGCAGCGTCGGCGGATCCTCTGGAAACACCATATATTTT
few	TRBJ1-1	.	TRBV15	CATIGENTEAFF	TGTGCCACCATAGGGGAGAACACTGAAGCTTTCTTT
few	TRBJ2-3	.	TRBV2	CASSDGRGAGDTQYF	TGTGCCAGCAGTGATGGTCGGGGGGCCGGAGATACGCAGTATTTT
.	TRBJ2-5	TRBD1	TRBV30	CAWARQGKETQYF	TGTGCCTGGGCCAGACAGGGAAAAGAGACCCAGTACTTC
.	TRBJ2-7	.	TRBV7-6	CASSLGTGREYF	TGTGCCAGCAGCTTAGGAACTGGCCGGGAGTACTTC
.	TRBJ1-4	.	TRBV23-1	CASSQSPGVVEKLFF	TGCGCCAGCAGTCAATCCCCAGGGGTGGTTGAAAAACTGTTTTTT
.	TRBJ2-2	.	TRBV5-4	CASSLAEVANTGELFF	TGTGCCAGCAGCTTGGCCGAGGTCGCGAACACCGGGGAGCTGTTTTTT
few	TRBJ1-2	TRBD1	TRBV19	CASTQTGGPYGYTF	TGTGCCAGTACCCAGACAGGGGGACCCTATGGCTACACCTTC
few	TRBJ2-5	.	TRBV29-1	CSTDSPQETQYF	TGCAGCACTGACTCCCCGCAGGAGACCCAGTACTTC
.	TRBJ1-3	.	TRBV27	CASKTLRGPGNTIYF	TGTGCCAGCAAGACTTTGAGAGGGCCTGGAAACACCATATATTTT
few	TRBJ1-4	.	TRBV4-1	CASSQAAGANEKLFF	TGCGCCAGCAGCCAAGCCGCAGGGGCTAATGAAAAACTGTTTTTT
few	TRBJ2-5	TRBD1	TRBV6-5	CASSYGGQVLETQYF	TGTGCCAGCAGTTACGGCGGACAGGTCCTAGAGACCCAGTACTTC
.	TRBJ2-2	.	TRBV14	CASSQTLTGELFF	TGTGCCAGCAGCCAAACCCTGACCGGGGAGCTGTTTTTT
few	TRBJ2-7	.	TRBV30	CAFLSREPFSYEQYF	TGTGCCTTTTTATCACGAGAACCTTTCTCCTACGAGCAGTACTTC
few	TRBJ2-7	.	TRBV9	CASSAGGTDFYEQYF	TGTGCCAGCAGCGCAGGGGGGACAGATTTCTACGAGCAGTACTTC